A selection of T cell receptor beta chains follows, all from one sample in a study of T-cell reconstitution after alpha-beta-depleted transplantation in children. TCRdb processed the PCR reads anew with MiXCR; each CDR3 protein has one entry. Here the sample spans some 300,000 distinct CDR3 sequences, around 7.3% being singletons. The source material was peripheral blood, sampled 360 days after TCRalphabeta/CD19-depleted stem cell transplant. These receptors were collected from a female patient aged 2-15 years who had a stem cell transplant for Fanconi anemia, so the T cells may come from the graft donor. Both conserved end residues are part of each CDR3. A D gene is named only where the DNA matches it firmly. For some rows the clone size is stated as once, few or many, or as a class when expanded; others skip it.

15	NA	NA	TRBJ1-3	TRBV7-9	TGTGCCAGCAGCATACGAACAGGTCGTGGAAACACCATATATTTT	CASSIRTGRGNTIYF
15	many	TRBD1	TRBJ1-1	TRBV15	TGTGCCACCAGCGGCCCCGGGACAGAGAACACTGAAGCTTTCTTT	CATSGPGTENTEAFF
14	NA	NA	TRBJ2-7	TRBV18	TGTGCCAGCTCAAAGGGTGTTTCGGGTTACGAGCAGTACTTC	CASSKGVSGYEQYF
14	many	TRBD1	TRBJ2-1	TRBV20-1	TGCAGTGCCATTGGGACAGGGGCTTACAATGAGCAGTTCTTC	CSAIGTGAYNEQFF
16	NA	NA	TRBJ2-3	TRBV3-1	TGTGCCAGCAGCCAAATGGCTTCAACTAGCACAGATACGCAGTATTTT	CASSQMASTSTDTQYF
14	many	TRBD1	TRBJ1-2	TRBV29-1	TGCAGCGTTGTTCGGGCAGGGGGGGACTATGGCTACACCTTC	CSVVRAGGDYGYTF
15	many	NA	TRBJ2-2	TRBV12-3/TRBV12-4	TGTGCCAGCAGTAACGTTTCGGGAAACACCGGGGAGCTGTTTTTT	CASSNVSGNTGELFF
13	NA	TRBD1	TRBJ1-1	TRBV5-1	TGCGCCAGCAGCCCGACAGGGTACACTGAAGCTTTCTTT	CASSPTGYTEAFF
17	many	TRBD2	TRBJ2-3	TRBV7-2	TGTGCCAGCAGCTTAGCCCGACTAGCTTCTAGCACAGATACGCAGTATTTT	CASSLARLASSTDTQYF
11	many	NA	TRBJ2-7	TRBV20-1	TGCAGTGCCAGAGACGGTGCCAGGGGCTACTTC	CSARDGARGYF
14	NA	NA	TRBJ1-1	TRBV7-3	TGTGCCAGCAGCCCCCAGGTTGGGAGCACTGAAGCTTTCTTT	CASSPQVGSTEAFF
17	NA	TRBD1	TRBJ1-5	TRBV20-1	TGCAGTGCTAGATCAGGGAGCGGACAGGGAAGTAATCAGCCCCAGCATTTT	CSARSGSGQGSNQPQHF
17	few	TRBD2	TRBJ2-3	TRBV5-4	TGTGCCAGCAGCTTGGAGCCCCTAGCGGGGCTCACAGATACGCAGTATTTT	CASSLEPLAGLTDTQYF
18	NA	TRBD1	TRBJ2-1	TRBV18	TGTGCCAGCTCACCACTTCCGGCCTCGGGACAGGGCATCGATGAGCAGTTCTTC	CASSPLPASGQGIDEQFF
16	many	TRBD1	TRBJ2-1	TRBV5-1	TGCGCCAGCAGCTCGTACGGGACAGGGATAGGCAATGAGCAGTTCTTC	CASSSYGTGIGNEQFF
14	many	NA	TRBJ1-5	TRBV9	TGTGCCAGCAGCGTCGAACCCTCCAATCAGCCCCAGCATTTT	CASSVEPSNQPQHF
14	NA	NA	TRBJ2-3	TRBV20-1	TGCAGTGCTAGTGACGGGCATCGGACAGATACGCAGTATTTT	CSASDGHRTDTQYF
15	many	NA	TRBJ2-1	TRBV7-6	TGTGCCAGCAGCTTAACCGGTGACTCCTACAATGAGCAGTTCTTC	CASSLTGDSYNEQFF